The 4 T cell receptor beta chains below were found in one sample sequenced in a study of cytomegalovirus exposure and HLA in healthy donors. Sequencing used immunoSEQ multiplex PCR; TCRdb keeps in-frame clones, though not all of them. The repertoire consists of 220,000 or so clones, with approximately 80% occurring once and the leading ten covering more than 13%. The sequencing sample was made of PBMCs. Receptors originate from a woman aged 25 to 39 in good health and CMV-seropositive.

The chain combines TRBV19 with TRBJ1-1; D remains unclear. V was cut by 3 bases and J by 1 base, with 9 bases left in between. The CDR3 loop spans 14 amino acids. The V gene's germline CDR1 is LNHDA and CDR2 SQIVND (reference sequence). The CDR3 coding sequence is TGTGCCAGTAGTATTCGCCCGGAGAACACTGAAGCTTTCTTT. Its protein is CASSIRPENTEAFF.

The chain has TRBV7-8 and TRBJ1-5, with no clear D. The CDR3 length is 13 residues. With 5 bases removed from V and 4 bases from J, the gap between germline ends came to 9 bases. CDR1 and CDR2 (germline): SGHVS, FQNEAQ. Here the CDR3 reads CASSRGTNQPQHF. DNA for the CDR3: TGTGCCAGCAGCCGCGGAACAAATCAGCCCCAGCATTTT.

In DNA, the CDR3 is TGTGCCAGCAGTTCCTTACAGGGCTACGAGCAGTACTTC. It encodes CASSSLQGYEQYF. V gene TRBV27 combines with J gene TRBJ2-7, with D possibly TRBD1 on 6 matching bases. CDR3 size: 13 residues. Germline V gene lookup returns CDR1 MNHEY and CDR2 SMNVEV (reference sequence). V was cut by 4 bases and J by 3 bases, with 10 bases left in between.

CDR3 bases: TGTGCCAGCAGCCAAGAATATGGGCCGGTGATGGCTTTCTTT. Translated, it gives CASSQEYGPVMAFF. This sequence joins TRBV4-2 and TRBJ1-1; no definite D call. The CDR3 is made up of 14 amino acids. The germline V gene encodes CDR1 LGHNA and CDR2 YNFKEQ. The V end was cut by 0 bases, the J end by 11 bases, with 16 bases between.